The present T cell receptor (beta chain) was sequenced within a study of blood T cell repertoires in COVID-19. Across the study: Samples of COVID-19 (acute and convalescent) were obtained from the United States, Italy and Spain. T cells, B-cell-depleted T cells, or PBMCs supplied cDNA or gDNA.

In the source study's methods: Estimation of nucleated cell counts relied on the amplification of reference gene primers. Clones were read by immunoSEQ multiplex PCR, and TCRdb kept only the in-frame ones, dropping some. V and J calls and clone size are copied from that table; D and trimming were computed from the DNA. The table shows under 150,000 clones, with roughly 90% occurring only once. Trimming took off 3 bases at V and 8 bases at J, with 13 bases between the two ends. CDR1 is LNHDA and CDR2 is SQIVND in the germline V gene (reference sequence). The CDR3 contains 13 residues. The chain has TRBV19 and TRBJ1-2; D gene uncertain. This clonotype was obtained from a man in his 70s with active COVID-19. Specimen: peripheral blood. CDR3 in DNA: TGTGCCAGTAGTATGGGAGCAGGAGGAGGCTACACCTTC. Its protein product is CASSMGAGGGYTF. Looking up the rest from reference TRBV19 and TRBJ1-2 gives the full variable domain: DGGITQSPKYLFRKEGQNVTLSCEQNLNHDAMYWYRQDPGQGLRLIYYSQIVNDFQKGDIAEGYSVSREKKESFPLTVTSAQKNPTAFYLCASSMGAGGGYTFGSGTRLTVV.